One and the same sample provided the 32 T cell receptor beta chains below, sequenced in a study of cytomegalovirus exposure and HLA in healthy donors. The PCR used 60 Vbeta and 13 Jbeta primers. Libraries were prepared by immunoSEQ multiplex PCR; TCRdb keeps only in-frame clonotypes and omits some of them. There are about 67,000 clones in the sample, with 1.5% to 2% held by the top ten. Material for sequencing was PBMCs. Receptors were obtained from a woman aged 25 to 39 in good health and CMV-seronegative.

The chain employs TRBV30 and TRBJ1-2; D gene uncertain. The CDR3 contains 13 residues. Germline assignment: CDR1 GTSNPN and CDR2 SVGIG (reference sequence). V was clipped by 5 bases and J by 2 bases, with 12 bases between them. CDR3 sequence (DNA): TGTGCCTGGGAGGGAGATACCAACTATGGCTACACCTTC. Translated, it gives CAWEGDTNYGYTF. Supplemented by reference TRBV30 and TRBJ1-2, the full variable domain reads SQTIHQWPATLVQPVGSPLSLECTVEGTSNPNLYWYRQAAGRGLQLLFYSVGIGQISSEVPQNLSASRPQDRQFILSSKKLLLSDSGFYLCAWEGDTNYGYTFGSGTRLTVV.

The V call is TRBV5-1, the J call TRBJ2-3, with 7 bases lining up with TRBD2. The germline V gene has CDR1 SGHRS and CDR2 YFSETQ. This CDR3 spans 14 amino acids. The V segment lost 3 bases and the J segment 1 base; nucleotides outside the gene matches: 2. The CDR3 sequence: CASSSSGRTDTQYF. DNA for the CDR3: TGCGCCAGCAGCTCTAGCGGTCGCACAGATACGCAGTATTTT.

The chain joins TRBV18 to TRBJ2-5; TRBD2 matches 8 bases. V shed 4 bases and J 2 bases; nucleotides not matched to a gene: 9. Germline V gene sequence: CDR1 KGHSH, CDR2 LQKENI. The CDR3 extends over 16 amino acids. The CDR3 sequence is CASSRSAGGLQETQYF. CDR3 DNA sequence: TGTGCCAGCTCACGTTCTGCGGGAGGCCTACAAGAGACCCAGTACTTC. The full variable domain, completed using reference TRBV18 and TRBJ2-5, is NAGVMQNPRHLVRRRGQEARLRCSPMKGHSHVYWYRQLPEEGLKFMVYLQKENIIDESGMPKERFSAEFPKEGPSILRIQQVVRGDSAAYFCASSRSAGGLQETQYFGPGTRLLVL.

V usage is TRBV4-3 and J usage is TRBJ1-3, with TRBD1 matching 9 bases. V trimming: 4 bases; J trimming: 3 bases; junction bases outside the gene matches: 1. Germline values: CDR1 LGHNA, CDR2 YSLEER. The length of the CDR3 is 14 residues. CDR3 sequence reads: CASSLGQGGNTIYF. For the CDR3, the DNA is TGCGCCAGCAGCCTGGGACAGGGTGGAAACACCATATATTTT.

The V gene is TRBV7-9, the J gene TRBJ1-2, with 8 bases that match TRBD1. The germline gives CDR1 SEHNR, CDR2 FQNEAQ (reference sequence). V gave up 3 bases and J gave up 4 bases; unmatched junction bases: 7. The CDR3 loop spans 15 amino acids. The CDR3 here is CASSFPGGSGYGYTF. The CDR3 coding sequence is TGTGCCAGCAGCTTTCCAGGGGGCTCGGGCTATGGCTACACCTTC.

This chain's CDR3 is CASSLEGTGAEAFF. As DNA, the CDR3 is TGTGCCAGCAGCTTAGAAGGTACAGGAGCTGAAGCTTTCTTT. This chain uses TRBV7-6 with TRBJ1-1, with D perhaps TRBD1 (5 bases). This CDR3 is built from 14 residues. Germline V CDR1 and CDR2: SGHVS, FNYEAQ. Between the trimmed V and J ends, which lost 1 base and 6 bases, there was a span of 12 bases.

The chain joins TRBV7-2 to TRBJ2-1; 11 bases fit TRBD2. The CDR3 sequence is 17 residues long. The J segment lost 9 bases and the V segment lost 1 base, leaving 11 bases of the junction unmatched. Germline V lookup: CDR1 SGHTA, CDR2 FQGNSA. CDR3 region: CASSLELAGGSFGEQFF. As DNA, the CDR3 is TGTGCCAGCAGCTTAGAGCTAGCGGGAGGTTCCTTTGGTGAGCAGTTCTTC.

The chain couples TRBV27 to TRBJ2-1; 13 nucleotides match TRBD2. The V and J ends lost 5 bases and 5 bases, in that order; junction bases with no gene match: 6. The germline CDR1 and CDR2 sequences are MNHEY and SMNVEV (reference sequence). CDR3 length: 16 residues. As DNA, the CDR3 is TGTGCCAGCAGTCTCAGACTAGCGGGGGGACACAATGAGCAGTTCTTC. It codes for CASSLRLAGGHNEQFF.

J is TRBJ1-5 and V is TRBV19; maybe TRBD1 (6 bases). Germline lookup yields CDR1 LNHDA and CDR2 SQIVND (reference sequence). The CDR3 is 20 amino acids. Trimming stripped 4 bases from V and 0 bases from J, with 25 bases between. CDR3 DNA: TGTGCCAGTAGTAACCCCGCACAGGGCCTCGACCTCTATAGCAATCAGCCCCAGCATTTT. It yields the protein CASSNPAQGLDLYSNQPQHF.

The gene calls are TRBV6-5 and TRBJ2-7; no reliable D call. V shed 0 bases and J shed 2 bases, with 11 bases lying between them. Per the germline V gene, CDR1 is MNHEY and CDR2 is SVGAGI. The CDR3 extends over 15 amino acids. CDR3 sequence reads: CASSYSLWSPYEQYF. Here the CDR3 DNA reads TGTGCCAGCAGTTACTCCCTCTGGAGCCCCTACGAGCAGTACTTC.

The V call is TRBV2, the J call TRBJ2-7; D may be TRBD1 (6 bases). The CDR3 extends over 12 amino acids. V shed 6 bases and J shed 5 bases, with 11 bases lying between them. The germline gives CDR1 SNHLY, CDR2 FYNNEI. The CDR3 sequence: CASRQQGDEQYF. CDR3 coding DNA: TGTGCCAGCAGACAACAGGGAGACGAGCAGTACTTC.

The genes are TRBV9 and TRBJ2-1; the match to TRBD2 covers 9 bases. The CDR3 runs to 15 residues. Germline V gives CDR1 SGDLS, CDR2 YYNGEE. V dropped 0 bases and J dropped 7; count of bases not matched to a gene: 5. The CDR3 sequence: CASSVVAGGGNEQFF. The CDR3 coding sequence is TGTGCCAGCAGCGTAGTTGCGGGAGGGGGTAATGAGCAGTTCTTC.

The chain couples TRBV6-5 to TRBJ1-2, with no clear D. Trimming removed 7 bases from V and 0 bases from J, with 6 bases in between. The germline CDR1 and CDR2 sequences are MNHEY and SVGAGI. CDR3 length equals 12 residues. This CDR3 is CASKGANYGYTF. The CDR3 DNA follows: TGTGCCAGCAAAGGAGCTAACTATGGCTACACCTTC.

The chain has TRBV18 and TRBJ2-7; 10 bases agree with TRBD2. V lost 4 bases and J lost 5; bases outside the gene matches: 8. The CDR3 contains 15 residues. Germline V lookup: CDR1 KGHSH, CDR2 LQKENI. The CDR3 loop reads CASSLSHGLADEQYF. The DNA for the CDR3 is TGTGCCAGCTCACTCTCCCATGGACTAGCGGACGAGCAGTACTTC.

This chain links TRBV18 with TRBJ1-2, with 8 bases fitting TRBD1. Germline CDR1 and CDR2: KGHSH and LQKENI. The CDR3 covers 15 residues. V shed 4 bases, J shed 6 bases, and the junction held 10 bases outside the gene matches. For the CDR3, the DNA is TGTGCCAGCTCACTGGACCCAGGGGGCGTCAATGGCTACACCTTC. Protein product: CASSLDPGGVNGYTF.

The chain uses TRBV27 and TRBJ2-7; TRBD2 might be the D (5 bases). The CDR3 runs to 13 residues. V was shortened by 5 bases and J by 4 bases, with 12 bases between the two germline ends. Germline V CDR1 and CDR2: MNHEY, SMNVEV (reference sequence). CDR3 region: CASSPGLRYEQYF. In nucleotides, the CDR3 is TGTGCCAGCAGTCCCGGACTGCGATACGAGCAGTACTTC.

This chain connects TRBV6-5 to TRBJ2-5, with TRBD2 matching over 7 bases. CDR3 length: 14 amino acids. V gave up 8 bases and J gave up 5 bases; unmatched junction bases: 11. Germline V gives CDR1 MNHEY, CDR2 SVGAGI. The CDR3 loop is CASFRAGREETQYF. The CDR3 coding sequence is TGTGCCAGCTTTAGAGCGGGGAGGGAGGAGACCCAGTACTTC.

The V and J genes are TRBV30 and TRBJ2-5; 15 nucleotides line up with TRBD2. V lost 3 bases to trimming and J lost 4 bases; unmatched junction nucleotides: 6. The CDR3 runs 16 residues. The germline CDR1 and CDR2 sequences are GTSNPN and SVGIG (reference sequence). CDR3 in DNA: TGTGCCTGGAGCGGACTAGCGGGGGGGCCATCAGAGACCCAGTACTTC. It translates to CAWSGLAGGPSETQYF.

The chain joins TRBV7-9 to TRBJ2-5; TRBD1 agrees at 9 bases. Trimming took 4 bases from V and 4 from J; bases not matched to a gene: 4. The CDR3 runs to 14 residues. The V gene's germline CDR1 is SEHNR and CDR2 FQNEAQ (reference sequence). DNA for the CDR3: TGTGCCAGCAGCTCCACAGGGGGCGGAGAGACCCAGTACTTC. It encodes CASSSTGGGETQYF.

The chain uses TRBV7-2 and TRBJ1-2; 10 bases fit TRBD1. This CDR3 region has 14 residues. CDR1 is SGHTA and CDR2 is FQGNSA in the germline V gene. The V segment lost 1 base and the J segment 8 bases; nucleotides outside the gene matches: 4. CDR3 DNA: TGTGCCAGCAGCTTAGTAGACAGGGGGCAAGGCTACACCTTC. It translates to CASSLVDRGQGYTF.

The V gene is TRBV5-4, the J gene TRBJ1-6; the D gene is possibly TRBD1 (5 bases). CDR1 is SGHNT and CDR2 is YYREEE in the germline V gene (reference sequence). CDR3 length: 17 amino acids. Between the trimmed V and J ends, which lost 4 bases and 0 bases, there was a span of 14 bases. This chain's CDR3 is CASSPRGDSSYNSPLHF. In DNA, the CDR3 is TGTGCCAGCAGCCCCCGGGGGGATAGCTCCTATAATTCACCCCTCCACTTT.

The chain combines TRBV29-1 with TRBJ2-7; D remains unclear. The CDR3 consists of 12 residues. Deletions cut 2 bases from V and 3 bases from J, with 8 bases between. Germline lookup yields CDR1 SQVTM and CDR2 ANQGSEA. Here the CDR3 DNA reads TGCAGCGTTGAAACAGATAGCTACGAGCAGTACTTC. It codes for CSVETDSYEQYF.

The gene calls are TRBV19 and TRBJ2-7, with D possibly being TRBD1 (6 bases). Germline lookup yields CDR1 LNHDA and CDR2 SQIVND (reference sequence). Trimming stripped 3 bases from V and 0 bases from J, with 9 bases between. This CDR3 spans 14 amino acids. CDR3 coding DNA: TGTGCCAGTAGTATCTGGGGGCCCTCCTACGAGCAGTACTTC. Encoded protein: CASSIWGPSYEQYF. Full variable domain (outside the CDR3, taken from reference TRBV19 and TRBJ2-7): DGGITQSPKYLFRKEGQNVTLSCEQNLNHDAMYWYRQDPGQGLRLIYYSQIVNDFQKGDIAEGYSVSREKKESFPLTVTSAQKNPTAFYLCASSIWGPSYEQYFGPGTRLTVT.

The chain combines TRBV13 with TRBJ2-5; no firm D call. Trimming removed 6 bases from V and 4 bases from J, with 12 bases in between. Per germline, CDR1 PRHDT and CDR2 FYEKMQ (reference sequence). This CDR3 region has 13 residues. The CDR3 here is CASSTTVRETQYF. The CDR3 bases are TGTGCCAGCAGTACCACAGTTCGAGAGACCCAGTACTTC. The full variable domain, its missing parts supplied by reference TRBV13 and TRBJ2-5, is AAGVIQSPRHLIKEKRETATLKCYPIPRHDTVYWYQQGPGQDPQFLISFYEKMQSDKGSIPDRFSAQQFSDYHSELNMSSLELGDSALYFCASSTTVRETQYFGPGTRLLVL.

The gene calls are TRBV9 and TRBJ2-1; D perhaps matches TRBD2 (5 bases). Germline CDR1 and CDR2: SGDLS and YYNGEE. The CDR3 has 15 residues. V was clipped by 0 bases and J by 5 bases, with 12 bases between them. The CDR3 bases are TGTGCCAGCAGCGTAGTAACGGGATCCGACAATGAGCAGTTCTTC. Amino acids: CASSVVTGSDNEQFF. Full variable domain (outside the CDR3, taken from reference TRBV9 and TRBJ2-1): DSGVTQTPKHLITATGQRVTLRCSPRSGDLSVYWYQQSLDQGLQFLIQYYNGEERAKGNILERFSAQQFPDLHSELNLSSLELGDSALYFCASSVVTGSDNEQFFGPGTRLTVL.

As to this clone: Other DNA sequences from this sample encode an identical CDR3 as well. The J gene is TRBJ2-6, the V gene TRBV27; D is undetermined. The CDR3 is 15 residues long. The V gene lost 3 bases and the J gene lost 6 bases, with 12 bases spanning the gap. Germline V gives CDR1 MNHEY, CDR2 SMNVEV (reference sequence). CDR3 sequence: CASSLLGHQANVLTF. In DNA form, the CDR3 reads TGTGCCAGCAGTTTGTTGGGCCATCAGGCCAACGTCCTGACTTTC.

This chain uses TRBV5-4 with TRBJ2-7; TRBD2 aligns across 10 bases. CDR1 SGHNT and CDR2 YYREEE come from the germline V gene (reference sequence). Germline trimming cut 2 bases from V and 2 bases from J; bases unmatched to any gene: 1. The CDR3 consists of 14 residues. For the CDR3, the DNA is TGTGCCAGCAGCTTTAGCGGGGGGACCTACGAGCAGTACTTC. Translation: CASSFSGGTYEQYF.

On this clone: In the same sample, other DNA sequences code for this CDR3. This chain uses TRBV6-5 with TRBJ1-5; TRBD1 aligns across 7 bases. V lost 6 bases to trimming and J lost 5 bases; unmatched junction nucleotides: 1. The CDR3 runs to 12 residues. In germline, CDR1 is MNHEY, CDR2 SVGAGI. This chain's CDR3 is CASRTGDQPQHF. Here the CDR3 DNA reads TGTGCCAGCAGAACAGGGGATCAGCCCCAGCATTTT.

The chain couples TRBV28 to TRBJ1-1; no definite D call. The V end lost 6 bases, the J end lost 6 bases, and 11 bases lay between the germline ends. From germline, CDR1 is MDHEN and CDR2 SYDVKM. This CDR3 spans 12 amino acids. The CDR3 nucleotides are TGTGCCAGCAGGGCCAGATTTTCTGAAGCTTTCTTT. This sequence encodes CASRARFSEAFF.

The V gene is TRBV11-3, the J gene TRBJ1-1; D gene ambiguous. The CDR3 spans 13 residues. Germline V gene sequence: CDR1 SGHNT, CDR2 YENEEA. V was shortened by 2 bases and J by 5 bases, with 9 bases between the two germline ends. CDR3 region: CASSLPGGTEAFF. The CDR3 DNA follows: TGTGCCAGCAGCTTACCGGGTGGAACTGAAGCTTTCTTT.

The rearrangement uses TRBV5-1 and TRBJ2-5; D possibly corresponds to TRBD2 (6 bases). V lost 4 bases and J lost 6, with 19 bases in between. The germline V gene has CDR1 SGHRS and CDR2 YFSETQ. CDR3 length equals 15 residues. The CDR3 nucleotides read TGCGCCAGCAGCGCCCAGGGACTTCCCGGACAGACCCAGTACTTC. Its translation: CASSAQGLPGQTQYF.

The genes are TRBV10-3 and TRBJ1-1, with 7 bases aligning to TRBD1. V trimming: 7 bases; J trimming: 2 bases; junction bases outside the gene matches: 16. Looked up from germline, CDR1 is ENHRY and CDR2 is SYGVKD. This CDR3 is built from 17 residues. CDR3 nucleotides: TGTGCCATCAAGGCGAGGACAGGTCCTCCCTCAAACACTGAAGCTTTCTTT. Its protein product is CAIKARTGPPSNTEAFF.